The 3 T cell receptor beta chains listed next were all sequenced from one sample in a study of PD-L1 blockade in urothelial cancer. Method: immunoSEQ multiplex PCR; TCRdb's copy keeps in-frame clones and lacks some. The table lists 85,000 to 90,000 clones, roughly 90% of them singletons. The time point here: pretreatment peripheral blood. The source was PBMCs, collected around atezolizumab (anti-PD-L1) treatment. The receptors here all came from an elderly woman with urothelial cancer.

The table lists this clone with a count of one. This chain uses TRBV28 with TRBJ2-7; TRBD1 agrees at 9 bases. Germline-derived CDR1 and CDR2 are MDHEN and SYDVKM. Losses at the gene ends were 4 bases for V and 5 bases for J; bases not matched to a gene: 9. The CDR3 spans 15 residues. CDR3 coding DNA: TGTGCCAGCAGTTCCGGGACAGGGATAATCCACGAGCAGTACTTC. Translation gives CASSSGTGIIHEQYF.

The rearrangement uses TRBV28 and TRBJ1-2; TRBD1 matches at 7 bases. Unmatched junction bases numbered 8, after V lost 0 bases and J lost 4 bases. This CDR3 spans 16 amino acids. Per germline, CDR1 MDHEN and CDR2 SYDVKM. The chain's CDR3 is CASSLWTSGQFYGYTF. As DNA, the CDR3 is TGTGCCAGCAGTTTATGGACCTCGGGACAGTTCTATGGCTACACCTTC.

V is TRBV2 and J is TRBJ1-2, with 8 bases fitting TRBD1. CDR1 is SNHLY and CDR2 is FYNNEI in the germline V gene. The V gene end was trimmed by 8 bases and the J gene end by 7 bases; junction bases not matched to a gene: 12. This CDR3 region has 14 residues. CDR3 protein: CASQGQGMPGGYTF. The CDR3 bases are TGTGCCAGCCAAGGACAGGGTATGCCGGGTGGCTACACCTTC.